This section outlines one TCR beta chain sequence together with its context. The protocol was immunoSEQ multiplex PCR, while the TCRdb copy is restricted to in-frame clones and leaves out a portion. The table lists about 210,000 clones, about 84% of them singletons, with 13% in the top ten. These data belong to a study of blood T cell repertoires in COVID-19. CDR3 length: 13 residues. Per the germline V gene, CDR1 is GTSNPN and CDR2 is SVGIG (reference sequence). The V end lost 5 bases, the J end lost 5 bases, and 14 bases lay between the germline ends. J is TRBJ2-3 and V is TRBV30; TRBD2 is a possible D gene (6 bases). The sample consisted of peripheral blood. The TCR originated in a human donor in a cohort sampled during active COVID-19. This CDR3 reads CAWRGYGGDTQYF. In DNA form, the CDR3 reads TGTGCCTGGCGAGGGTACGGGGGAGATACGCAGTATTTT.